This T cell receptor (beta chain) was observed in a study of cytomegalovirus exposure and HLA in healthy donors. PCR involved 60 Vbeta and 13 Jbeta primers. The protocol was immunoSEQ multiplex PCR, while the TCRdb copy is restricted to in-frame clones and leaves out a portion. In the table there are 150,000 or so clones, approximately 80% of which are singletons. This CDR3 is 14 amino acids long. The V end was cut by 0 bases, the J end by 9 bases, with 10 bases between. CDR1 is SGHRS, CDR2 YFSETQ, per germline. Sequenced sample: PBMCs. The chain joins TRBV5-1 to TRBJ1-6; tentatively, D is TRBD1 (5 bases). The TCR was taken from a woman aged 30 to 39 in good health and CMV-seronegative. This CDR3 is CASSLVREGSPLHF. In nucleotides, the CDR3 is TGCGCCAGCAGCTTGGTCAGGGAAGGTTCACCCCTCCACTTT.